The 9 T cell receptor beta chains in this list originate from one sample, sequenced in a study of cytomegalovirus exposure and HLA in healthy donors listed by TCRdb under 2017. The library was produced with the immunoSEQ multiplex PCR assay. This is the immuneACCESS table as TCRdb keeps it, with only in-frame sequences that have V and J called. A part of the clones is gone; compared with another copy, unresolved V genes explain less than half, and the rest is unexplained. Present in this sample are tens of thousands of clones, roughly 94% of which were seen just once. About 3.6% of the sample is in the top ten clones. The sequenced sample consisted of PBMCs. These receptors were collected from a woman aged 18-35 years in good health and CMV-seropositive.

This chain links TRBV7-2 with TRBJ2-3; 8 bases are shared with TRBD1. The V gene's germline CDR1 is SGHTA and CDR2 FQGNSA. V trimming: 5 bases; J trimming: 2 bases; junction bases outside the gene matches: 9. The CDR3 has 16 amino acids. In DNA, the CDR3 is TGTGCCAGCAGCCGGCTTGGGGACAGGAACACAGATACGCAGTATTTT. This codes for CASSRLGDRNTDTQYF.

This chain uses TRBV5-1 with TRBJ1-2; D is undetermined. CDR1 and CDR2 (germline): SGHRS, YFSETQ. The ends were cut back, 0 bases at V and 3 bases at J, with 6 bases in the middle. The CDR3 runs to 13 residues. Here the CDR3 DNA reads TGCGCCAGCAGCTTGGATTTAGACTATGGCTACACCTTC. Translation: CASSLDLDYGYTF.

V gene TRBV29-1 combines with J gene TRBJ1-1; TRBD1 aligns across 10 bases. V was pared by 7 bases and J by 0 bases, with 8 bases of the junction left unmatched. This CDR3 has 15 residues. Germline CDR1 SQVTM, CDR2 ANQGSEA. CDR3 nucleotides: TGCAGCGCCGGACCGGGACAGGGGATGAACACTGAAGCTTTCTTT. Its translation: CSAGPGQGMNTEAFF.

This clone appeared a few times. The chain combines TRBV19 with TRBJ2-3; the match to TRBD2 covers 13 bases. Germline V lookup: CDR1 LNHDA, CDR2 SQIVND (reference sequence). This CDR3 spans 16 amino acids. J lost 5 bases, V lost 6 bases, and 8 bases had no gene match. This CDR3 reads CASSQGTSGTGDTQYF. CDR3 DNA: TGTGCCAGTAGCCAAGGGACTAGCGGGACGGGAGATACGCAGTATTTT.

The genes are TRBV11-3 and TRBJ2-5; TRBD2 matches 14 bases. The CDR3 consists of 15 residues. The V segment lost 5 bases and the J segment 4 bases; nucleotides outside the gene matches: 3. Per the germline V gene, CDR1 is SGHNT and CDR2 is YENEEA. The chain's CDR3 is CASSQGLAGGETQYF. The DNA of the CDR3 is TGTGCCAGCAGCCAAGGACTAGCGGGAGGAGAGACCCAGTACTTC.

V and J are TRBV6-5 and TRBJ2-7; 13 bases are a match to TRBD2. Germline V gene sequence: CDR1 MNHEY, CDR2 SVGAGI. With V trimmed by 0 bases and J by 3 bases, 2 bases remained unmatched. The CDR3 has 16 amino acids. In DNA, the CDR3 is TGTGCCAGCAGTTACTCGACTAGCGGGGGGATCTACGAGCAGTACTTC. This translates into CASSYSTSGGIYEQYF.

The chain combines TRBV4-2 with TRBJ2-5, with 7 bases identical to TRBD2. The germline CDR1 and CDR2 sequences are LGHNA and YNFKEQ. V dropped 1 base and J dropped 2; count of bases not matched to a gene: 7. The CDR3 has 16 amino acids. Here the CDR3 reads CASSQGGGPPQETQYF. CDR3 bases: TGTGCCAGCAGCCAAGGGGGGGGACCTCCGCAAGAGACCCAGTACTTC.

This clone occurred once. CDR3 bases: TGTGCCAGCAGCTCGACCGGGACTAGCGGGGGAGGAGAGCAGTTCTTC. The encoded protein is CASSSTGTSGGGEQFF. The chain employs TRBV7-9 and TRBJ2-1; 14 bases fit TRBD2. V shed 4 bases, J shed 10 bases, and the junction held 9 bases outside the gene matches. The CDR3 spans 16 residues. CDR1 is SEHNR, CDR2 FQNEAQ, per germline (reference sequence).

The chain uses TRBV9 and TRBJ2-7; possible D gene TRBD2, 7 bases. This CDR3 is built from 17 residues. V shed 0 bases and J shed 0 bases, with 16 bases lying between them. Germline CDR1 and CDR2: SGDLS and YYNGEE. The CDR3 spells CASSVGVGGPSSYEQYF. Here the CDR3 DNA reads TGTGCCAGCAGCGTAGGAGTGGGGGGGCCTAGCTCCTACGAGCAGTACTTC.